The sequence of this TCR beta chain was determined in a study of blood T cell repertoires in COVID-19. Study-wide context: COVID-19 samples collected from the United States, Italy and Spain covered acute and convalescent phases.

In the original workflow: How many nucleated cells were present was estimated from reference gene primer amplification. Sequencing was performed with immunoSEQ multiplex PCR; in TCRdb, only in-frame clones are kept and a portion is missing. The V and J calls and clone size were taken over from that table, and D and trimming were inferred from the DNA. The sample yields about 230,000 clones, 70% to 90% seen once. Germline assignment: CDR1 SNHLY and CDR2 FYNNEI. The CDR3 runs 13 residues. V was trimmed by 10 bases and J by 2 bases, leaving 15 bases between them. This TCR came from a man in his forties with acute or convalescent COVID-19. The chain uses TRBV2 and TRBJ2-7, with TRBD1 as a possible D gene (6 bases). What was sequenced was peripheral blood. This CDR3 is CAIGTSIAYEQYF. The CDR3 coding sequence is TGTGCCATTGGGACATCTATAGCCTACGAGCAGTACTTC.